The T cell receptor beta chain described here comes from a study of CD8 T cells in Susac syndrome. Notes on the study in general: The study recognized that the number of individuals in its TCR sequencing and HLA analysis was relatively small.

RNA, at about 0.5 to 1 ug, was reverse transcribed with random hexamers. One entry per CDR3 protein, called by TCRdb with MiXCR from the immunoSEQ multiplex PCR reads. The table includes fewer than 200,000 distinct CDR3 sequences, 90% to 95% detected once. Sequencing of TCR beta drew on CD8+ and CD4+ T cells from blood. Germline V CDR1 and CDR2: KGHDR, SFDVKD. V shed 3 bases and J shed 8 bases, with 13 bases lying between them. CDR3 length: 14 amino acids. This clonotype has only one observation. Its target is unknown. The sequenced material came from CD4+ T cells from PBMCs. The chain couples TRBV24-1 to TRBJ2-1, with D perhaps matching TRBD1 (5 bases). The TCR sequence derives from a human donor with Susac syndrome. CDR3 bases: TGTGCCACCAGTGATGGGCAGGGTCGCGATGAGCAGTTCTTC. The encoded protein is CATSDGQGRDEQFF.